The 19 T cell receptor beta chains given below trace back to one sample, sequenced in a study of T-cell reconstitution after alpha-beta-depleted transplantation in children. Unique molecular identifiers were incorporated during preparation of the TCRbeta library. A single record per CDR3 protein comes from TCRdb applying MiXCR to the PCR reads. The table shows 450,000 to 550,000 distinct CDR3 sequences, with about an eighth occurring only once. Sequenced here: PBMCs, mostly from graft donor cells, sampled 180 days after TCRalphabeta/CD19-depleted stem cell transplant. The receptor set was obtained from a female patient aged 2 to 10 who had a stem cell transplant for aplastic anemia, so the T cells may come from the graft donor.

The gene calls are TRBV15 and TRBJ2-1; D gene unclear. V dropped 0 bases and J dropped 7 bases, with 7 bases sitting between them. The CDR3 is 13 residues long. CDR1 and CDR2 (germline): LNHNV, YYDKDF (reference sequence). This CDR3 is CATSRDLGNEQFF. As DNA, the CDR3 is TGTGCCACCAGCAGAGATCTCGGTAATGAGCAGTTCTTC.

In its sample, this clonotype was seen a few times. The chain employs TRBV29-1 and TRBJ2-5; 7 bases match TRBD1. Germline V gene sequence: CDR1 SQVTM, CDR2 ANQGSEA. The CDR3 sequence is 12 residues long. V trimming: 4 bases; J trimming: 5 bases; junction bases outside the gene matches: 4. Here the CDR3 DNA reads TGCAGCGTTGGAACAGGGGTGGAGACCCAGTACTTC. Its translation: CSVGTGVETQYF.

This clonotype was seen only a few times. The chain joins TRBV7-3 to TRBJ2-3; perhaps TRBD2 as D (5 bases). In germline, CDR1 is SGHTA, CDR2 FQGTGA. V was shortened by 3 bases and J by 4 bases, with 17 bases between the two germline ends. This CDR3 is 16 amino acids long. This CDR3 is CASSFRGLGFADTQYF. The CDR3, as DNA: TGTGCCAGCAGCTTCCGAGGGCTGGGATTCGCAGATACGCAGTATTTT.

V gene TRBV20-1 combines with J gene TRBJ2-7; no clear D gene. The CDR3 is 13 residues long. V was cut by 5 bases and J by 3 bases, with 14 bases left in between. Germline V lookup: CDR1 DFQATT, CDR2 SNEGSKA (reference sequence). Here the CDR3 reads CSASSGAFYEQYF. In DNA, the CDR3 is TGCAGTGCTTCCTCCGGAGCCTTCTACGAGCAGTACTTC.

The V call is TRBV6-2 or TRBV6-3, the J call TRBJ1-5; D is possibly TRBD1 (5 bases). V lost 1 base to trimming and J lost 6 bases, with 16 bases between them. CDR3 size: 16 residues. Per germline, CDR1 MNHEY and CDR2 SVGEGT. The CDR3 region has the DNA TGTGCCAGCAGTTACTGGGTCAGGGCGGGCTCTCAGCCCCAGCATTTT. Translating gives CASSYWVRAGSQPQHF.

The chain links TRBV6-5 to TRBJ2-2; D may be TRBD1 (6 bases). V lost 4 bases and J lost 0, with 9 bases in between. CDR3 length: 15 amino acids. Germline CDR1 is MNHEY and CDR2 is SVGAGI. DNA for the CDR3: TGTGCCAGCAGTTGGGACACAACGAACACCGGGGAGCTGTTTTTT. Translated, it gives CASSWDTTNTGELFF.

This clonotype was seen a handful of times. The V and J genes are TRBV7-2 and TRBJ1-5; no firm D call. The CDR3 runs to 15 residues. CDR1 is SGHTA, CDR2 FQGNSA, per germline. V was cut by 5 bases and J by 0 bases, with 11 bases left in between. CDR3 protein: CASSKDGHSNQPQHF. The DNA of the CDR3 is TGTGCCAGCAGCAAAGACGGCCATAGCAATCAGCCCCAGCATTTT.

The rearrangement links TRBV5-8 to TRBJ1-5; TRBD1 is a possible D gene (6 bases). The CDR3 sequence is 17 residues long. Trimming took off 4 bases at V and 0 bases at J, with 17 bases between the two ends. Germline V gene data show CDR1 as SGHTS and CDR2 as YDEGEE. This CDR3 is CASSAPRDTLSNQPQHF. The DNA of the CDR3 is TGTGCCAGCAGCGCCCCTCGGGACACCCTTAGCAATCAGCCCCAGCATTTT.

The CDR3 loop reads CASSQAWDRGGYTEAFF. The CDR3 nucleotides read TGCGCCAGCAGCCAAGCGTGGGACAGGGGGGGGTACACTGAAGCTTTCTTT. The genes are TRBV4-3 and TRBJ1-1; 11 bases map to TRBD1. Germline trimming cut 1 base from V and 3 bases from J; bases unmatched to any gene: 7. The CDR3 is 17 residues long. Germline-derived CDR1 and CDR2 are LGHNA and YSLEER.

The chain combines TRBV5-1 with TRBJ2-7, with a weak D call TRBD1 (5 bases). Trimming cost V 2 bases and J 2 bases, with 11 bases left between them. The CDR3 has 14 amino acids. CDR1 is SGHRS and CDR2 is YFSETQ in the germline V gene. The chain's CDR3 is CASSFRQQAYEQYF. The DNA of the CDR3 is TGCGCCAGCAGCTTCCGACAGCAAGCCTACGAGCAGTACTTC.

This clonotype occurred many times. This chain links TRBV7-2 with TRBJ2-4; D gene uncertain. The V and J ends lost 5 bases and 3 bases respectively, with 11 bases between them. Germline CDR1 reads SGHTA; CDR2 reads FQGNSA. The CDR3 is 14 amino acids. The CDR3 sequence is CASSRPEGKNIQYF. The CDR3 DNA sequence: TGTGCCAGCAGCCGTCCTGAAGGCAAAAACATTCAGTACTTC.

This clonotype turned up a few times. This sequence joins TRBV4-3 and TRBJ2-3, with TRBD2 matching 8 bases. Germline values: CDR1 LGHNA, CDR2 YSLEER. The CDR3 is made up of 16 amino acids. V lost 0 bases to trimming and J lost 4 bases; unmatched junction nucleotides: 6. The CDR3 DNA reads TGCGCCAGCAGCCAAGAACCAGCGGGAGACGCAGATACGCAGTATTTT. Protein sequence: CASSQEPAGDADTQYF.

This clonotype was detected ten times or more. This chain links TRBV12-3 or TRBV12-4 with TRBJ2-5, with D possibly being TRBD2 (5 bases). Trimming removed 3 bases at V and 5 bases at J, with 13 bases between. This CDR3 is 14 amino acids long. The CDR3 spells CASSFRRTEETQYF. The CDR3 DNA sequence: TGTGCCAGCAGTTTCAGGAGGACCGAGGAGACCCAGTACTTC.

The chain recombines TRBV28 with TRBJ1-5; possibly TRBD1 for D (5 bases). Germline assignment: CDR1 MDHEN and CDR2 SYDVKM. V lost 1 base and J 6 bases, leaving 10 bases between the germline ends. The CDR3 runs to 14 residues. The CDR3 nucleotides are TGTGCCAGCAGTTTATCGGGAGGGGTTCAGCCCCAGCATTTT. Translating gives CASSLSGGVQPQHF.

The J gene is TRBJ2-7, the V gene TRBV20-1; possible D gene TRBD2, 7 bases. Germline V gene sequence: CDR1 DFQATT, CDR2 SNEGSKA (reference sequence). Trimming removed 7 bases from V and 7 bases from J, with 14 bases in between. The CDR3 extends over 11 amino acids. CDR3 sequence (DNA): TGCAGTGAGGGGGGGAGGATGGAGCAGTACTTC. Protein: CSEGGRMEQYF.

V usage is TRBV15 and J usage is TRBJ2-4, with TRBD2 matching 9 bases. Losses at the gene ends were 4 bases for V and 0 bases for J; bases not matched to a gene: 7. Germline CDR1 is LNHNV and CDR2 is YYDKDF (reference sequence). This CDR3 spans 17 amino acids. CDR3 nucleotide sequence: TGTGCCACCAGCACTTGGGGTAGCGGGAGAGCCAAAAACATTCAGTACTTC. This gives the protein CATSTWGSGRAKNIQYF.

CDR3: CASSFRGIDYYGYTF. The CDR3 nucleotides are TGTGCCAGCAGTTTTCGAGGGATAGACTACTATGGCTACACCTTC. The chain recombines TRBV28 with TRBJ1-2; D not certain. With 3 bases removed from V and 3 bases from J, the gap between germline ends came to 14 bases. The CDR3 length is 15 residues. From germline, CDR1 is MDHEN and CDR2 SYDVKM.

The CDR3 bases are TGTGCCAGCAGTTTATCTGGGCAGGGGGCAGGCTACGAGCAGTACGTC. Its protein product is CASSLSGQGAGYEQYV. This chain connects TRBV27 to TRBJ2-7; TRBD1 matches at 8 bases. The germline CDR1 and CDR2 sequences are MNHEY and SMNVEV (reference sequence). With 0 bases clipped from V and 3 bases from J, the junction kept 7 bases outside the gene matches. The CDR3 is made up of 16 amino acids.

The rearrangement joins TRBV28 to TRBJ1-6; D is uncertain. The CDR3 runs to 13 residues. V dropped 10 bases and J dropped 7 bases, with 14 bases sitting between them. CDR1 is MDHEN, CDR2 SYDVKM, per germline. The CDR3 nucleotides read TGTGCCATCCGCCCGGGAGACAATTCACCCCTCCACTTT. Translating it yields CAIRPGDNSPLHF.